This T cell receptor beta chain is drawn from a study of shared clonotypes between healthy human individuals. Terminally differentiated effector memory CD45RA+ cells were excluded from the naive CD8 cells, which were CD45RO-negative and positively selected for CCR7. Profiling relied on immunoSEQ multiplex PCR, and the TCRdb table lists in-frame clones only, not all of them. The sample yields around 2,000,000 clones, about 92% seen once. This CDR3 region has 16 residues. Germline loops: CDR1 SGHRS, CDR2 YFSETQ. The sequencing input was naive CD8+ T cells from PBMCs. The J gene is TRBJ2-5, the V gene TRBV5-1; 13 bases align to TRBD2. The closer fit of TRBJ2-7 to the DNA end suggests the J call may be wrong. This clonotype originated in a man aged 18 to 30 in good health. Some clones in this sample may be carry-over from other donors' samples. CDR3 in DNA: TGCGCCAGCAGCGGAGGACTAGCGGGAGTAATCTACGAGCAGTACTTC. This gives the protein CASSGGLAGVIYEQYF.